One sample yielded the 5 T cell receptor beta chains listed below, sequenced in a study of blood T cell repertoires in COVID-19. Profiling relied on immunoSEQ multiplex PCR, and the TCRdb table lists in-frame clones only, not all of them. Found here are more than 95,000 clones, over 75% of them singletons; the top ten hold roughly 6%. Source material: peripheral blood. All receptors derive from a human donor in a cohort sampled during active COVID-19.

The chain has TRBV4-1 and TRBJ2-7, with a possible D match to TRBD1 (5 bases). CDR1 is MGHRA and CDR2 is YSYEKL in the germline V gene. Trimming cost V 1 base and J 3 bases, with 13 bases left between them. This CDR3 is 15 amino acids long. Here the CDR3 reads CASSQVVGVGYEQYF. CDR3 coding DNA: TGCGCCAGCAGCCAAGTTGTAGGGGTCGGCTACGAGCAGTACTTC.

This chain joins TRBV28 and TRBJ2-1; possible D gene TRBD1, 5 bases. CDR3 length equals 15 residues. CDR1 is MDHEN, CDR2 SYDVKM, per germline. Trimming cost V 5 bases and J 2 bases, with 13 bases left between them. The CDR3 DNA follows: TGTGCCAGCAGTCCACAGACAGAGACCTACAATGAGCAGTTCTTC. This sequence encodes CASSPQTETYNEQFF.

The CDR3 sequence: CSVGMGQEDQPQHF. CDR3 bases: TGCAGCGTGGGGATGGGACAGGAGGATCAGCCCCAGCATTTT. This sequence joins TRBV29-1 and TRBJ1-5; 8 nucleotides match TRBD1. The CDR3 sequence is 14 residues long. The V segment lost 6 bases and the J segment 5 bases; nucleotides outside the gene matches: 9. Germline CDR1 is SQVTM and CDR2 is ANQGSEA.

This chain connects TRBV11-2 to TRBJ2-1, with 9 positions matching TRBD2. Germline trimming cut 3 bases from V and 1 base from J; bases unmatched to any gene: 10. Germline V gene data show CDR1 as SGHAT and CDR2 as FQNNGV. The CDR3 sequence is 18 residues long. The CDR3 nucleotides are TGTGCCAGCAGCTTGGGCTGGCGGGGGGGCAATTCCTACAATGAGCAGTTCTTC. It translates to CASSLGWRGGNSYNEQFF.

The CDR3 is CASSLRGTVSETQYF. The CDR3 DNA reads as TGTGCCAGCAGCCTACGTGGGACAGTTTCAGAGACCCAGTACTTC. The V gene is TRBV7-3, the J gene TRBJ2-5; 7 bases map to TRBD1. Germline CDR1 SGHTA, CDR2 FQGTGA. The CDR3 loop spans 15 amino acids. J lost 4 bases, V lost 5 bases, and 10 bases had no gene match.